The rows below give T cell receptor beta chains drawn from one sample of a study of shared clonotypes between healthy human individuals. TCRdb's copy holds only in-frame clones and misses some; the assay was immunoSEQ multiplex PCR. Of more than 2,000,000 clones listed, 90% to 95% are singletons. Material for sequencing was naive CD4+ T cells sorted from blood. These receptors all stem from a man aged 18 to 29 in good health. The CDR3 runs from the conserved cysteine through the conserved F or W. Fields, in order: V gene, clone size, D gene, J gene, CDR3 protein, CDR3 DNA. D genes are given only for firm matches. Expanded clones are given a class, and other clones once, few, many or no size at all.

TRBV5-1,.,.,TRBJ2-3,CASSHAAGDSTDTQYF,TGCGCCAGCAGCCATGCGGCAGGTGATAGCACAGATACGCAGTATTTT
TRBV7-9,.,.,TRBJ2-3,CASRGTDTQYF,TGTGCCAGCCGTGGGACAGATACGCAGTATTTT
TRBV14,.,TRBD2,TRBJ2-1,CASSPLEAGGRNEQFF,TGTGCCAGCAGCCCGCTCGAAGCGGGGGGACGGAATGAGCAGTTCTTC
TRBV13,.,.,TRBJ2-5,CASSLVGGTQYF,TGTGCCAGCAGCTTAGTTGGCGGGACCCAGTACTTC
TRBV29-1,.,TRBD1,TRBJ1-1,CSARGQENTEAFF,TGCAGCGCCAGGGGGCAGGAGAACACTGAAGCTTTCTTT
TRBV4-3,once,.,TRBJ1-2,CASSQEDGPYGYTF,TGCGCCAGCAGCCAGGAGGACGGCCCCTATGGCTACACCTTC
TRBV10-1,.,TRBD1,TRBJ2-3,CASSDEGQGTDTQYF,TGCGCCAGCAGTGATGAGGGACAGGGCACAGATACGCAGTATTTT
TRBV12-2,.,.,TRBJ1-5,CASRLRGTDPLPQHF,TGTGCAAGTCGCCTACGCGGGACGGACCCATTGCCCCAGCATTTT
TRBV10-3,.,TRBD1,TRBJ1-2,CAISDPGQGFYGYTF,TGTGCCATCAGTGATCCGGGACAGGGGTTCTATGGCTACACCTTC
TRBV9,.,.,TRBJ2-7,CASSVGLPSYEQYF,TGTGCCAGCAGCGTAGGGCTTCCCTCCTACGAGCAGTACTTC
TRBV11-3,.,.,TRBJ1-5,CASSLDKTDLCNQPQHF,TGTGCCAGCAGCTTAGATAAGACAGATTTGTGCAATCAGCCCCAGCATTTT
TRBV4-3,once,.,TRBJ2-7,CASSLGWGTEQYF,TGCGCCAGCAGCCTCGGGTGGGGGACCGAGCAGTACTTC
TRBV27,.,TRBD2,TRBJ2-1,CASRKDPAGVHEQFF,TGTGCCAGCAGAAAAGACCCAGCGGGAGTCCATGAGCAGTTCTTC
TRBV11-1,.,.,TRBJ1-6,CASSLAGHPLHF,TGTGCCAGCAGCCTCGCCGGACATCCCCTCCACTTT
TRBV12-1,.,.,TRBJ2-3,CAPGGASGNSTDTQYF,TGTGCACCGGGGGGCGCTAGCGGGAACAGCACAGATACGCAGTATTTT
TRBV19,.,TRBD1,TRBJ1-5,CASSPGTGGFNQPQHF,TGTGCCAGTAGTCCCGGGACAGGGGGCTTCAATCAGCCCCAGCATTTT